This TCR beta chain comes out of a study of cytomegalovirus exposure and HLA in healthy donors. The study, taken as a whole, reports: A later analysis reportedly identified an Asian-associated ancestry cluster as carrying fewer N-insertions than the roughly 720-donor mean. A later analysis showed HLA-associated TCR beta chains outstripping equally common others in clonal expansion. Within an earlier analysis, most TCR beta V segments proved productive either about 87% or about 30% of the time. Researchers catalogued about 160 TCR beta chains as cytomegalovirus-associated.

The CDR3 has 14 residues. V gave up 0 bases and J gave up 7 bases, with 13 bases separating them. Germline V gene data show CDR1 as GTSNPN and CDR2 as SVGIG (reference sequence). Regarding this clone: Its antigen is undetermined.

PCR was performed using 60 Vbeta and 13 Jbeta primers. Repertoires were generated with immunoSEQ multiplex PCR, while TCRdb's copy carries only in-frame clones and drops some. Of about 95,000 clones in the sample, approximately 80% were seen once. The source is a man younger than 40 in good health and CMV-seropositive. Sequencing was done on a sample of PBMCs. The gene calls are TRBV30 and TRBJ1-5; weak D call: TRBD1 (5 bases). CDR3 in DNA: TGTGCCTGGAGTGTAGACACGGGGGTACAGCCCCAGCATTTT. Amino acids: CAWSVDTGVQPQHF.